The next 8 T cell receptor beta chains were all read from a single sample in a study of blood T cell repertoires in COVID-19. This table comes from immunoSEQ multiplex PCR, and its TCRdb copy is limited to in-frame clones, with some not included. The sample carries tens of thousands of clones, roughly 87% recorded once. Sequences were obtained from peripheral blood. Source of these receptors: a human donor with active COVID-19. The donor label of this sample is uncertain.

V and J are TRBV6-2 or TRBV6-3 and TRBJ1-1; D not certain. Trimming pared 7 bases from V and 2 bases from J, leaving 14 bases between. The germline V gene has CDR1 MNHEY and CDR2 SVGEGT. This CDR3 has 14 amino acids. Here the CDR3 DNA reads TGTGCCAGCACCCCTTCGTCGGGTAACACTGAAGCTTTCTTT. This translates into CASTPSSGNTEAFF.

This sequence joins TRBV4-3 and TRBJ2-1; 9 bases are a match to TRBD2. V lost 2 bases, J lost 3 bases, and 2 bases stayed unmatched. The V gene's germline CDR1 is LGHNA and CDR2 YSLEER. CDR3 size: 15 residues. CDR3 sequence reads: CASSQTSGHYNEQFF. DNA of the CDR3: TGCGCCAGCAGCCAAACTAGCGGGCACTACAATGAGCAGTTCTTC.

This CDR3 is CASSLDGVADTQYF. For the CDR3, the DNA is TGTGCCAGCAGCTTGGACGGGGTTGCAGATACGCAGTATTTT. This sequence joins TRBV7-9 and TRBJ2-3, with D perhaps matching TRBD2 (5 bases). CDR3 size: 14 residues. From germline, CDR1 is SEHNR and CDR2 FQNEAQ (reference sequence). V was cut by 3 bases and J by 4 bases, with 11 bases left in between.

The chain couples TRBV5-1 to TRBJ2-7; 10 nucleotides agree with TRBD2. CDR3 length: 16 amino acids. Germline V gene lookup returns CDR1 SGHRS and CDR2 YFSETQ. With V trimmed by 4 bases and J by 5 bases, 12 bases remained unmatched. The CDR3 DNA follows: TGCGCCAGCAGCCTCGAGCGAAGCGGGGGGGCCCACGAGCAGTACTTC. Protein product: CASSLERSGGAHEQYF.

This sequence joins TRBV9 and TRBJ2-2; 10 nucleotides agree with TRBD2. Germline V gives CDR1 SGDLS, CDR2 YYNGEE. V gave up 3 bases and J gave up 1 base; unmatched junction bases: 6. The CDR3 loop spans 17 amino acids. CDR3 sequence (DNA): TGTGCCAGCAGCGCCCGCTCTAGCGGGGGGAACACCGGGGAGCTGTTTTTT. Protein sequence: CASSARSSGGNTGELFF.

The V and J genes are TRBV18 and TRBJ1-3; tentatively, D is TRBD1 (6 bases). The CDR3 consists of 16 residues. V was clipped by 1 base and J by 0 bases, with 10 bases between them. Germline-derived CDR1 and CDR2 are KGHSH and LQKENI. For the CDR3, the DNA is TGTGCCAGCTCACCACTGGACAGAGGCTCTGGAAACACCATATATTTT. Its protein product is CASSPLDRGSGNTIYF.

This clone has just one count. The V and J genes are TRBV7-8 and TRBJ1-1; 9 nucleotides align to TRBD1. Germline CDR1 and CDR2: SGHVS and FQNEAQ. The CDR3 spans 12 residues. The V and J ends lost 10 bases and 11 bases, in that order; junction bases with no gene match: 11. CDR3 nucleotide sequence: TGTGCCACAGGGACAGGGTGGGTAGCGGCTTTCTTT. Translated: CATGTGWVAAFF.

This chain uses TRBV19 with TRBJ2-6, with TRBD1 identical over 7 bases. Germline V gives CDR1 LNHDA, CDR2 SQIVND (reference sequence). This CDR3 has 17 amino acids. Trimming cost V 6 bases and J 0 bases; bases outside gene matches: 8. The CDR3 reads CASRTDRAISGANVLTF. The CDR3 DNA reads TGTGCCAGTAGAACAGACAGGGCCATCTCTGGGGCCAACGTCCTGACTTTC.